This entry lists 24 T cell receptor beta chains sequenced from one sample in a study of cytomegalovirus exposure and HLA in healthy donors (dated by TCRdb to about 2017). Library prep was done by the immunoSEQ multiplex PCR assay. The multiplex PCR relied on a mix of 60 forward primers for TCR Vbeta segments and 13 reverse primers for TCR Jbeta segments. In TCRdb, the immuneACCESS table is reduced to in-frame sequences with V and J assigned. These tables do not hold every clone; where another copy was compared, an unresolved V gene accounts for under half, and the others remain unexplained. The sample contains about 140,000 clones, 80% of them found a single time. 1.2% of the sample is held by the ten biggest clonotypes. The sequenced sample was PBMCs. The receptor source for this set is a female donor in good health and CMV-seronegative.

The genes are TRBV29-1 and TRBJ2-7; 9 nucleotides match TRBD2. J was trimmed by 5 bases and V by 4 bases; bases with no gene match: 6. This CDR3 region has 13 residues. Germline assignment: CDR1 SQVTM and CDR2 ANQGSEA. The DNA for the CDR3 is TGCAGCGTTGCAATAGCGGGAGCGGACGAGCAGTACTTC. Its translation is CSVAIAGADEQYF.

CDR3 sequence reads: CASSHGQGWTEAFF. The CDR3 nucleotides read TGTGCCAGCAGTCACGGACAGGGTTGGACTGAAGCTTTCTTT. The chain joins TRBV6-6 to TRBJ1-1; TRBD1 matches at 8 bases. In germline, CDR1 is MNHNY, CDR2 SVGAGI (reference sequence). Trimming removed 5 bases from V and 5 bases from J; junction bases left unmatched: 7. The length of the CDR3 is 14 residues.

The rearrangement links TRBV19 to TRBJ2-7, with 7 bases aligning to TRBD1. This CDR3 contains 13 residues. V dropped 4 bases and J dropped 1; count of bases not matched to a gene: 1. The germline CDR1 and CDR2 sequences are LNHDA and SQIVND (reference sequence). The CDR3 region has the DNA TGTGCCAGTAGTAAGACAGGGTCCTACGAGCAGTACTTC. This encodes CASSKTGSYEQYF.

The V gene is TRBV7-9, the J gene TRBJ2-6, with a possible D match to TRBD1 (5 bases). The CDR3 sequence is 17 residues long. Trimming stripped 2 bases from V and 0 bases from J, with 11 bases between. Germline values: CDR1 SEHNR, CDR2 FQNEAQ (reference sequence). The CDR3 region is CASSLTGFHSGANVLTF. The CDR3 DNA reads TGTGCCAGCAGCTTAACAGGATTCCACTCTGGGGCCAACGTCCTGACTTTC.

CDR3 nucleotides: TGTGCCAGCAGTGAAGGCGGACAGCAAGAGACCCAGTACTTC. This translates into CASSEGGQQETQYF. The V call is TRBV2, the J call TRBJ2-5, with D perhaps TRBD1 (6 bases). Looked up from germline, CDR1 is SNHLY and CDR2 is FYNNEI. The CDR3 runs to 14 residues. V was clipped by 1 base and J by 2 bases, with 8 bases between them.

This chain connects TRBV19 to TRBJ2-1, with 13 bases identical to TRBD2. The junction had 9 bases not matched to a gene; V was cut back by 6 bases and J by 7 bases. CDR3 length: 16 residues. The germline V gene has CDR1 LNHDA and CDR2 SQIVND (reference sequence). The CDR3 nucleotides are TGTGCCAGTAGCAATTCGGGACTAGCGGGACCAAATGAGCAGTTCTTC. Protein sequence: CASSNSGLAGPNEQFF.

This clone showed up just a few times. The CDR3 DNA is TGTGCCAGCAGCCCCCAACCCATTGGGGAGAACTATGGCTACACCTTC. Amino acids: CASSPQPIGENYGYTF. The V and J genes are TRBV13 and TRBJ1-2; no reliable D call. In germline, CDR1 is PRHDT, CDR2 FYEKMQ (reference sequence). Deletions cut 5 bases from V and 2 bases from J, with 18 bases between. The CDR3 spans 16 residues.

V usage is TRBV4-2 and J usage is TRBJ1-2, with a weak D call TRBD1 (5 bases). The V gene's germline CDR1 is LGHNA and CDR2 YNFKEQ. The CDR3 runs to 17 residues. Trimming removed 4 bases from V and 4 bases from J, with 22 bases in between. The CDR3 nucleotides read TGTGCCAGCAGCCCCTCGGGGGGAACACTTCGAGTCTATGGCTACACCTTC. Its protein product is CASSPSGGTLRVYGYTF.

The V call is TRBV6-1, the J call TRBJ2-2; 14 positions agree with TRBD2. The CDR3 is made up of 17 amino acids. Trimming removed 4 bases from V and 6 bases from J; junction bases left unmatched: 7. CDR1 is MNHNS, CDR2 SASEGT, per germline. The CDR3 DNA is TGTGCCAGCAGTGCTCGACTAGCGGGAGGGCCCTCCGGGGAGCTGTTTTTT. This encodes CASSARLAGGPSGELFF.

In nucleotides, the CDR3 is TGTGCCAGCAGTACGTTTTTGACAGGGCCTAATGAGCAGTTCTTC. This codes for CASSTFLTGPNEQFF. This chain uses TRBV6-5 with TRBJ2-1; TRBD1 aligns across 7 bases. V trimming: 5 bases; J trimming: 7 bases; junction bases outside the gene matches: 11. The germline V gene encodes CDR1 MNHEY and CDR2 SVGAGI. CDR3 length equals 15 residues.

V gene TRBV28 combines with J gene TRBJ2-1; perhaps TRBD2 as D (7 bases). Germline CDR1 and CDR2: MDHEN and SYDVKM. This CDR3 is 12 amino acids long. The V end lost 11 bases, the J end lost 4 bases, and 12 bases lay between the germline ends. The CDR3 protein is CAGGAAYNEQFF. The CDR3 coding sequence is TGTGCCGGGGGGGCGGCTTACAATGAGCAGTTCTTC.

This clone has a handful of counts. V is TRBV7-2 and J is TRBJ1-1, with D hard to call. The V gene's germline CDR1 is SGHTA and CDR2 FQGNSA. V was pared by 2 bases and J by 4 bases, with 8 bases between. CDR3 length: 13 residues. CDR3 in DNA: TGTGCCAGCAGCTTAAGACAAATCACTGAAGCTTTCTTT. Protein: CASSLRQITEAFF. Supplemented by reference TRBV7-2 and TRBJ1-1, the full variable domain reads GAGVSQSPSNKVTEKGKDVELRCDPISGHTALYWYRQSLGQGLEFLIYFQGNSAPDKSGLPSDRFSAERTGGSVSTLTIQRTQQEDSAVYLCASSLRQITEAFFGQGTRLTVV.

This clone was seen a handful of times. This chain links TRBV2 with TRBJ1-5, with a possible D match to TRBD1 (5 bases). Germline V CDR1 and CDR2: SNHLY, FYNNEI. Trimming stripped 3 bases from V and 5 bases from J, with 17 bases between. There are 16 residues in the CDR3. CDR3 loop: CASSEALTEVDQPQHF. The DNA for the CDR3 is TGTGCCAGCAGTGAGGCGTTGACAGAAGTAGATCAGCCCCAGCATTTT.

The chain has TRBV10-1 and TRBJ2-7, with 8 nucleotides matching TRBD2. This CDR3 is 16 amino acids long. Trimming removed 3 bases from V and 6 bases from J; junction bases left unmatched: 13. In germline, CDR1 is WNHNN, CDR2 SYGVQD (reference sequence). The CDR3 sequence: CASSDAGERETSEQYF. The CDR3 DNA reads TGCGCCAGCAGTGACGCAGGAGAGCGGGAGACTTCCGAGCAGTACTTC.

This clone was found a few times. The V call is TRBV28, the J call TRBJ1-1; no firm D call. The V gene lost 6 bases and the J gene lost 0 bases, with 14 bases spanning the gap. The germline V gene encodes CDR1 MDHEN and CDR2 SYDVKM. The CDR3 length is 15 residues. The CDR3 protein is CASRAPYGVNTEAFF. Written as DNA, the CDR3 is TGTGCCAGCAGGGCTCCTTACGGGGTGAACACTGAAGCTTTCTTT.

This clone was recorded once. The J gene is TRBJ1-1, the V gene TRBV27; 10 positions agree with TRBD1. CDR1 is MNHEY, CDR2 SMNVEV, per germline (reference sequence). The CDR3 is 18 residues long. V lost 1 base and J lost 3; bases outside the gene matches: 11. The DNA of the CDR3 is TGTGCCAGCAGTTTATTCCCGGGACAGGGGTATGTACACACTGAAGCTTTCTTT. It specifies CASSLFPGQGYVHTEAFF.

This sequence joins TRBV6-6 and TRBJ2-7; the match to TRBD1 covers 8 bases. This CDR3 has 15 residues. The germline V gene has CDR1 MNHNY and CDR2 SVGAGI (reference sequence). V lost 4 bases and J lost 4; bases outside the gene matches: 9. Written as DNA, the CDR3 is TGTGCCAGCAGTTTGGACAGGGTTGATTCATACGAGCAGTACTTC. This translates into CASSLDRVDSYEQYF.

Only one count was recorded for this clone. This chain uses TRBV29-1 with TRBJ2-3; D gene unclear. V shed 0 bases and J shed 2 bases, with 3 bases lying between them. The CDR3 consists of 12 residues. Germline V gene sequence: CDR1 SQVTM, CDR2 ANQGSEA. CDR3 protein: CSVEDNTDTQYF. CDR3 nucleotide sequence: TGCAGCGTTGAAGACAACACAGATACGCAGTATTTT.

The chain couples TRBV7-6 to TRBJ2-7; TRBD1 agrees at 7 bases. CDR3 size: 15 residues. V dropped 1 base and J dropped 3; count of bases not matched to a gene: 6. The germline V gene has CDR1 SGHVS and CDR2 FNYEAQ. CDR3 in DNA: TGTGCCAGCAGCTTAGAGAAAGGGGGCAACTACGAGCAGTACTTC. Its translation is CASSLEKGGNYEQYF.

The chain is built from TRBV2 and TRBJ1-1; maybe TRBD1 (5 bases). Germline V gene lookup returns CDR1 SNHLY and CDR2 FYNNEI. The CDR3 has 15 residues. The V and J ends lost 4 bases and 3 bases respectively, with 15 bases between them. The CDR3 reads CASSGRGEVDTEAFF. The CDR3, as DNA: TGTGCCAGCAGTGGGAGGGGAGAGGTTGACACTGAAGCTTTCTTT.

The gene calls are TRBV6-5 and TRBJ1-2; 9 nucleotides agree with TRBD1. There are 15 residues in the CDR3. The V gene's germline CDR1 is MNHEY and CDR2 SVGAGI. V lost 0 bases, J lost 1 base, and 0 bases stayed unmatched. CDR3 loop: CASSYSGQGNYGYTF. DNA for the CDR3: TGTGCCAGCAGTTACTCGGGACAGGGTAACTATGGCTACACCTTC.

The genes are TRBV27 and TRBJ1-5; 7 nucleotides line up with TRBD1. This CDR3 region has 15 residues. The germline V gene has CDR1 MNHEY and CDR2 SMNVEV (reference sequence). V lost 6 bases to trimming and J lost 0 bases; unmatched junction nucleotides: 5. In DNA, the CDR3 is TGTGCCAGCAGATGGGACAGTAATAGCAATCAGCCCCAGCATTTT. This encodes CASRWDSNSNQPQHF.

The chain couples TRBV19 to TRBJ1-1, with unresolved D. In germline, CDR1 is LNHDA, CDR2 SQIVND (reference sequence). There are 13 residues in the CDR3. The V end was cut by 4 bases, the J end by 4 bases, with 10 bases between. CDR3 DNA: TGTGCCAGTAGTACCCTTCACAGCACTGAAGCTTTCTTT. Its protein is CASSTLHSTEAFF.

This CDR3 reads CASSLSPGGADTQYF. The CDR3 nucleotides are TGTGCCAGCAGCTTATCCCCGGGAGGAGCAGATACGCAGTATTTT. The chain couples TRBV7-6 to TRBJ2-3, with 7 bases lining up with TRBD2. The trim removed 2 bases at V and 4 bases at J, leaving 6 bases unmatched. Germline loops: CDR1 SGHVS, CDR2 FNYEAQ. The CDR3 loop spans 15 amino acids.